The entry below describes one T cell receptor beta chain. Its antigen target is currently unknown. Per-nucleotide qualities are absent, and no much larger clonotype sits a single base away. From cysteine to phenylalanine, the CDR3 is 12 amino acids long. Only the CDR3 part of the read is kept: 36 bases, read in frame from the first base. CDR1 SQVTM and CDR2 ANQGSEA are derived from the germline V gene. Trimming removed 4 bases from V and 3 bases from J, leaving 8 bases between the germline ends. The record originates from a study of beta chain features in type 1 diabetes (dated by TCRdb to the late 2010s). Background on the whole study: Mean age, gender distribution, total cell number and subset yield were not different between patients and healthy donors. Across all samples, 107,917,701 sorted cells were examined, and cell number per subset correlated strongly with RNA yield. In the study, recently diagnosed type 1 diabetes patients and matched healthy donors were compared on the TCRB repertoires of their sorted circulating CD4+ T cell subsets. Whereas all 30 or so donors provided naive and central memory subsets, regulatory and stem cell-like memory subsets were isolated from just 8 patients and roughly eight healthy donors. On the study overall, not on this receptor specifically: PCR may preferentially amplify shorter templates, but because patient and control samples were amplified and corrected together, any resulting skew would affect both groups equally. At VDJ recombination sites, patients with type 1 diabetes made fewer insertions and deleted more nucleotides, a pattern implying thymic rearrangement abnormalities. The naive, central memory and regulatory TCRB repertoires appeared to resemble one another more closely among patients than among healthy donors. Sequencing cDNA rather than genomic DNA could over-represent highly expressing activated cells, although activation and CD3 levels did not differ between groups. Because the HLA sub-analyses included only small numbers of individuals, any influence of HLA type on TCRB rearrangement was left unresolved. In all four CD4+ subsets, TCRB CDR3 length was moderately but significantly shorter in type 1 diabetes patients.

All of the isolated RNA was reverse transcribed with the High Capacity cDNA Reverse Transcription Kit, so expressed TCRB transcripts were sequenced. Deep immunoSEQ sequencing was applied to naive, central memory and regulatory T cell samples, giving an average of roughly 3.5 million total reads per sample. Sorted cells were lysed in RLT buffer and RNA was extracted with DNase-treated RNeasy Micro or Mini kits, depending on cell number. To prevent cross-contamination, every cell subset was processed on its own, while patient and healthy donor samples were processed together. Using the immunoSEQ multiplex PCR, TCRB sequences were amplified from cDNA into 87-bp fragments spanning the CDR3 region. Sequencing of the amplicons was done on the Illumina HiSeq platform. In the paper's pipeline: Synthetic template baselines were used to correct PCR bias computationally, reads within Hamming distance 2 were collapsed, and singletons that could not be merged were discarded. Reads were aligned against IMGT to assign V, D and J genes, CDR3 length and insertions or deletions at six rearrangement sites. Within each subset, clonotype counts were normalized to sorted cell number, after which true diversity and Gini coefficients were computed with the tcR R package. The overlap coefficient, calculated on TCRB nucleotide sequences, was used to measure repertoire sharing. Out-of-frame TCRB sequences from naive cells were analyzed as a proxy for the pre-selection repertoire. As stored in TCRdb, this immuneACCESS dataset retains in-frame rearrangements with V and J assigned. A fraction of the clones does not appear; measured against another copy, unresolved V genes explain less than half of the discrepancy, and the remainder lacks a known reason. V, J and clone size are taken as reported in that table, and D and trimming were inferred from the DNA itself. The sample data list around 280,000 clones, and approximately 16% of these were observed just once. Roughly 0.015% of the sample is held by the ten biggest clonotypes.

Each donor gave one peripheral blood draw, approximately 110 mL on average, collected into heparinised tubes. A BD FACSAria II and a panel including CD45RO, CCR7, CD25, CD127, CD95 and CD27 were used to sort naive, central memory, regulatory and stem cell-like memory CD4+ T cells. A purity above 95% was achieved for all sorted populations. PBMCs were isolated immediately by Lymphoprep density gradient centrifugation and stained directly without culture. To minimize batch effects, samples were stained and sorted in pairs, one healthy donor with one patient per experiment. This sequence uses TRBV29-1 and TRBJ2-3, with a tentative D gene TRBD2 over 5 matching bases. The clonotype comes from a man between 18 and 29 years old with type 1 diabetes. Sequenced: naive CD4+ T cells from blood. According to the study, the label for this sample's cell subset or site signals: true naive CD4+ T cells. The DNA sequence is TGCAGCGTTGCACGGGGAACAGATACGCAGTATTTT. This encodes CSVARGTDTQYF.